The 4 T cell receptor beta chains in this list originate from one sample, sequenced in a study of blood T cell repertoires in COVID-19. Sequencing was performed with immunoSEQ multiplex PCR; in TCRdb, only in-frame clones are kept and a portion is missing. This sample has about 170,000 clones; about 88% occur once, and the top ten carry approximately 2.1%. Material for sequencing was peripheral blood. These receptors all come from a man aged 50-59 years who had recovered from COVID-19.

The CDR3 DNA is TGCGCCAGCAGCTCCGGACTAGCGGGGTTCACGAGGAGCGCAGATACGCAGTATTTT. Its protein product is CASSSGLAGFTRSADTQYF. The chain joins TRBV5-1 to TRBJ2-3; 12 bases agree with TRBD2. The CDR3 totals 19 residues. The germline gives CDR1 SGHRS, CDR2 YFSETQ. With V trimmed by 3 bases and J by 4 bases, 15 bases remained unmatched.

The V gene is TRBV10-2, the J gene TRBJ1-5; maybe TRBD1 (6 bases). The CDR3 has 15 amino acids. The V and J ends lost 1 base and 5 bases respectively, with 12 bases between them. Germline V gives CDR1 WSHSY, CDR2 SAAADI. The CDR3 nucleotides are TGCGCCAGCAGTGAGTACAGGGAAAGGGATCAGCCCCAGCATTTT. Protein product: CASSEYRERDQPQHF.

V gene TRBV6-5 combines with J gene TRBJ2-6; D possibly corresponds to TRBD2 (6 bases). CDR1 is MNHEY and CDR2 is SVGAGI in the germline V gene. V lost 2 bases and J 2 bases, leaving 10 bases between the germline ends. This CDR3 region has 16 residues. CDR3 sequence: CASSYVGRTGANVLTF. CDR3 DNA: TGTGCCAGCAGTTACGTTGGGAGGACTGGGGCCAACGTCCTGACTTTC.

V gene TRBV19 combines with J gene TRBJ1-5, with D possibly being TRBD1 (5 bases). This CDR3 has 16 amino acids. Germline CDR1 reads LNHDA; CDR2 reads SQIVND (reference sequence). Between the trimmed V and J ends, which lost 6 bases and 6 bases, there was a span of 21 bases. CDR3 in DNA: TGTGCCAGTAGCCCCCCGCCCAGGGAACCAAGTCAGCCCCAGCATTTT. This codes for CASSPPPREPSQPQHF.